Listed below are T cell receptor beta chains from one sample, sequenced in a study of cytomegalovirus exposure and HLA in healthy donors. Clones were sequenced by immunoSEQ multiplex PCR, and TCRdb holds only the in-frame ones, with some missing. In the table there are some 120,000 clones, roughly 89% of which are singletons. What was sequenced was PBMCs. These TCRs come from a woman younger than 35 in good health and CMV-seronegative. Both conserved end residues are part of each CDR3. Fields, in order: CDR3 length, J gene, V gene, clone size, D gene, CDR3 protein, CDR3 DNA. A D gene is named only where the DNA matches it firmly. Clone size is stated in some rows and not others, as once, few, many or a class when expanded.

14 TRBJ1-5 TRBV2 NA NA CASRRNAGNQPQHF TGTGCCAGCAGGCGGAACGCTGGCAATCAGCCCCAGCATTTT
13 TRBJ2-5 TRBV29-1 NA NA CSVEWGRVGTQYF TGCAGCGTTGAATGGGGCAGGGTGGGGACCCAGTACTTC
13 TRBJ1-2 TRBV5-5 NA NA CASNLAGINGYTF TGTGCCAGCAACCTAGCCGGAATTAATGGCTACACCTTC
17 TRBJ2-1 TRBV27 NA NA CASSLFGITSSYNEQFF TGTGCCAGCAGTTTATTCGGGATCACGAGCTCCTACAATGAGCAGTTCTTC
15 TRBJ2-7 TRBV5-1 NA NA CASSFTKLFSYEQYF TGCGCCAGCAGCTTTACTAAACTTTTCTCCTACGAGCAGTACTTC
15 TRBJ1-2 TRBV6-1 few TRBD1 CASSEGQGASYGYTF TGTGCCAGCAGTGAAGGGCAGGGGGCTTCCTATGGCTACACCTTC
16 TRBJ2-3 TRBV7-2 NA TRBD2 CASSPSGGGKRDTQYF TGTGCCAGCAGCCCTAGCGGGGGGGGAAAACGGGATACGCAGTATTTT
14 TRBJ2-2 TRBV29-1 NA TRBD1 CSARTGGNTGELFF TGCAGCGCCCGCACAGGGGGCAACACCGGGGAGCTGTTTTTT
16 TRBJ2-3 TRBV19 NA NA CASSIDAATGTDTQYF TGTGCCAGTAGTATAGATGCGGCTACTGGCACAGATACGCAGTATTTT
18 TRBJ2-7 TRBV19 NA NA CASSPYPSPQGLLYEQYF TGTGCCAGTAGTCCCTATCCAAGTCCACAGGGCCTCCTCTACGAGCAGTACTTC